This entry features one TCR beta chain sequence. This specimen comes from a study of blood T cell repertoires in COVID-19. Study as a whole: The samples span acute and convalescent COVID-19 from the United States, Italy and Spain. PBMCs, B-cell-depleted T cells, or T cells were the source of the cDNA or gDNA that made up the material.

Looked up from germline, CDR1 is MDHEN and CDR2 is SYDVKM. Unmatched junction bases numbered 1, after V lost 7 bases and J lost 2 bases. CDR3 length: 13 residues. Original processing methods: How many nucleated cells were present was estimated from reference gene primer amplification. The assay was immunoSEQ multiplex PCR, and TCRdb's table has in-frame clones only and misses some. V, J and clone size derive from that table, while D and trimming were established from the DNA sequence. The sample holds approximately 240,000 clones, approximately 79% seen once. The TCR originated in a woman aged 80 or over with active or convalescent COVID-19. The chain carries TRBV28 and TRBJ1-3, with TRBD1 identical over 8 bases. Sequences were obtained from peripheral blood. Here the CDR3 DNA reads TGTGCCAGCATGACAGGGGCTGGAAACACCATATATTTT. Translation: CASMTGAGNTIYF. Supplemented by reference TRBV28 and TRBJ1-3, the full variable domain reads DVKVTQSSRYLVKRTGEKVFLECVQDMDHENMFWYRQDPGLGLRLIYFSYDVKMKEKGDIPEGYSVSREKKERFSLILESASTNQTSMYLCASMTGAGNTIYFGEGSWLTVV.